This T cell receptor (beta chain) was recovered during a study of CD8+ T cells in alopecia areata. The study's findings and limits: Normal skin contains resident alphabeta T cells, and these are also sequenced in scalp samples.

V was shortened by 1 base and J by 4 bases, with 10 bases between the two germline ends. This CDR3 region has 14 residues. Germline assignment: CDR1 LGHNA and CDR2 YNFKEQ. This clone appeared a few times. What it binds is unknown. Researchers picked out CD4+ and CD8+ T cells from PBMCs by sorting. Extracted RNA was reverse transcribed, and the resulting cDNA served as sequencing template. Libraries were prepared by immunoSEQ multiplex PCR; TCRdb keeps only in-frame clonotypes and omits some of them. Counted here are roughly 150,000 clones, 55% to 65% occurring once; the ten biggest clones make up about 4.9%.

This rearrangement joins TRBV4-2 to TRBJ2-5; D is undetermined. The sample taken for sequencing was CD4+ T cells sorted from blood. The sequence was obtained from a human donor in good health. The CDR3, as DNA: TGTGCCAGCAGCCAAGTTCTATATCGAGAGACCCAGTACTTC. Encoded protein: CASSQVLYRETQYF.